The 2 T cell receptor beta chains below were found in one sample sequenced in a study of vaccination effects on CD4 cells after COVID-19. ViraFEST used viral peptide pools to expand antigen-specific CD4+ T cells before sequencing. After less than 11 days in culture, the CD4+ T cells were isolated. Of the BNT162b2 and mRNA-1273 vaccines, participants received two doses of one or the other. Their cognate antigens are unknown. Assay: immunoSEQ multiplex PCR; the TCRdb copy retains only in-frame clones and omits some. Seen here are 20,000 to 25,000 clones, around 69% observed once, and the top ten hold approximately 10%. The sequenced sample was CD4+ T cells from PBMCs cultured with HCoV-229E spike peptides, obtained after COVID-19 vaccination. The receptors stem from a human donor who received a COVID-19 vaccine.

The V and J genes are TRBV14 and TRBJ1-6; the D gene is possibly TRBD1 (5 bases). This CDR3 comprises 17 residues. The V gene's germline CDR1 is SGHDN and CDR2 FVKESK. Trimming cost V 1 base and J 0 bases, with 10 bases left between them. The CDR3 DNA sequence: TGTGCCAGCAGCCAAGTCGCAGGGAGCTCCTATAATTCACCCCTCCACTTT. Amino acid sequence: CASSQVAGSSYNSPLHF.

CDR3 protein: CSVGPATSSQETQYF. CDR3 nucleotides: TGCAGCGTTGGCCCCGCCACTAGCAGCCAAGAGACCCAGTACTTC. The chain uses TRBV29-1 and TRBJ2-5; D may be TRBD2 (6 bases). The V end was cut by 4 bases, the J end by 1 base, with 16 bases between. Germline CDR1 SQVTM, CDR2 ANQGSEA. The CDR3 is 15 residues long.